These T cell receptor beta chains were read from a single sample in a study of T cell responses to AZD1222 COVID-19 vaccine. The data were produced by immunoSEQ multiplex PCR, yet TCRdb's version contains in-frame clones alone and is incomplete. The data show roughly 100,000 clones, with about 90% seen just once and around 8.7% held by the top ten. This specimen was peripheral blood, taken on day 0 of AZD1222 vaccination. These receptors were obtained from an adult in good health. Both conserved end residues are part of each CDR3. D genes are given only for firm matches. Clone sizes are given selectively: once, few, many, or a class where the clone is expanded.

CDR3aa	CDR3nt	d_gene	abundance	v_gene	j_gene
CASSLEQLAGDYNEQFF	TGTGCCAGCAGCTTAGAACAACTAGCGGGGGACTACAATGAGCAGTTCTTC	TRBD2	.	TRBV7-9	TRBJ2-1
CASSPIPGLAGDKETQYF	TGCGCCAGCAGCCCCATTCCGGGACTAGCGGGAGATAAGGAGACCCAGTACTTC	TRBD2	.	TRBV5-1	TRBJ2-5
CAITPGQGRETQYF	TGTGCCATCACACCGGGACAGGGTAGAGAGACCCAGTACTTC	TRBD1	.	TRBV10-3	TRBJ2-5
CASSPSGGSYGYTF	TGTGCCAGCTCACCATCCGGGGGAAGCTATGGCTACACCTTC	.	once	TRBV18	TRBJ1-2
CSVEEKFVNYGYTF	TGCAGCGTTGAAGAAAAGTTTGTTAACTATGGCTACACCTTC	.	.	TRBV29-1	TRBJ1-2
CASSLGQMKETQYF	TGTGCCAGCAGCTTAGGTCAGATGAAAGAGACCCAGTACTTC	.	.	TRBV7-2	TRBJ2-5
CASSSPTGHETQYF	TGCGCCAGCAGCTCCCCCACAGGGCACGAGACCCAGTACTTC	.	.	TRBV5-1	TRBJ2-5
CASSSQSGTNTEAFF	TGTGCCAGCAGCTCCCAGAGTGGTACGAACACTGAAGCTTTCTTT	.	once	TRBV7-2	TRBJ1-1
CATSDPGTGGLAKNIQYF	TGTGCCACCAGTGACCCCGGGACAGGGGGATTAGCCAAAAACATTCAGTACTTC	TRBD1	.	TRBV24-1	TRBJ2-4
CASGLVVQETQYF	TGTGCCAGTGGACTAGTCGTGCAAGAGACCCAGTACTTC	TRBD2	.	TRBV28	TRBJ2-5
CASSIFDTQYF	TGTGCCAGTAGTATTTTTGATACGCAGTATTTT	.	.	TRBV19	TRBJ2-3
CASKWGVTSGETQYF	TGTGCCAGTAAATGGGGGGTGACTAGCGGAGAGACCCAGTACTTC	TRBD2	.	TRBV19	TRBJ2-5
CASSPWDPPYEQYF	TGTGCCAGCAGTCCCTGGGACCCTCCCTACGAGCAGTACTTC	.	.	TRBV28	TRBJ2-7
CASSAAAGSGNTIYF	TGTGCCAGCAGTGCTGCTGCAGGCTCTGGAAACACCATATATTTT	.	.	TRBV25-1	TRBJ1-3
CASSPRFRESPEAFF	TGTGCCAGCTCACCACGGTTCAGGGAATCCCCTGAAGCTTTCTTT	.	.	TRBV18	TRBJ1-1
CASSSLAGGPIQYF	TGTGCCAGCAGTTCGCTAGCGGGAGGGCCTATTCAGTACTTC	TRBD2	.	TRBV28	TRBJ2-4
CASSPAKTGGYTF	TGTGCCAGCAGCCCCGCGAAAACTGGCGGCTACACCTTC	.	.	TRBV6-2/TRBV6-3	TRBJ1-2
CASSYSPGLAGEIDTQYF	TGTGCCAGCAGTTACTCTCCCGGACTAGCGGGAGAGATTGATACGCAGTATTTT	TRBD2	once	TRBV6-2/TRBV6-3	TRBJ2-3
CASSARTGGNTEAFF	TGTGCCAGCAGCGCTAGGACAGGCGGGAACACTGAAGCTTTCTTT	TRBD1	once	TRBV7-6	TRBJ1-1
CAISNGQGNQPQHF	TGTGCCATCAGCAACGGACAGGGGAATCAGCCCCAGCATTTT	TRBD1	.	TRBV10-3	TRBJ1-5
CASSPWGGQGREQYF	TGTGCCAGCAGCCCGTGGGGGGGACAGGGGAGAGAGCAGTACTTC	TRBD1	.	TRBV9	TRBJ2-7
CASSPGLNTGELFF	TGTGCCAGCAGCCCGGGACTTAACACCGGGGAGCTGTTTTTT	.	.	TRBV13	TRBJ2-2
CASSPLDGSYGYTF	TGTGCCAGCTCACCATTGGACGGCAGCTATGGCTACACCTTC	.	.	TRBV18	TRBJ1-2
CASSLGQGPYGYTF	TGTGCCAGCAGCCTAGGACAGGGACCCTATGGCTACACCTTC	TRBD1	.	TRBV7-8	TRBJ1-2
CASMEVGNTEAFF	TGTGCCAGCATGGAGGTGGGGAACACTGAAGCTTTCTTT	.	once	TRBV27	TRBJ1-1
CASSFGGKNEKLFF	TGTGCCAGCAGCTTTGGGGGAAAAAATGAAAAACTGTTTTTT	.	.	TRBV5-4	TRBJ1-4
CASSSGTGTYEQYF	TGTGCCAGCAGCTCCGGGACGGGCACCTACGAGCAGTACTTC	.	.	TRBV7-9	TRBJ2-7
CATEGTEAFF	TGTGCCACCGAAGGGACTGAAGCTTTCTTT	.	.	TRBV6-6	TRBJ1-1
CASSSRWQGPSPRQYF	TGTGCCAGCAGCTCGAGGTGGCAGGGGCCCTCACCCCGGCAGTACTTC	.	.	TRBV28	TRBJ2-7
CASSRQGNTGELFF	TGTGCCAGCAGCCGACAGGGGAACACCGGGGAGCTGTTTTTT	TRBD1	few	TRBV7-3	TRBJ2-2
CASSLMGQNTGELFF	TGTGCCAGCAGCTTAATGGGGCAGAACACCGGGGAGCTGTTTTTT	.	.	TRBV7-3	TRBJ2-2
CSVGGRYGYTF	TGCAGCGTTGGGGGTCGGTATGGCTACACCTTC	.	.	TRBV29-1	TRBJ1-2
CASSQGKYEQYF	TGTGCCAGCAGCCAGGGAAAGTACGAGCAGTACTTC	.	.	TRBV3-1/TRBV3-2	TRBJ2-7
CASTKPTGEYYGYTF	TGTGCCAGTACCAAACCGACAGGGGAGTACTATGGCTACACCTTC	TRBD1	few	TRBV19	TRBJ1-2
CASSVRGSSYEQYF	TGTGCCAGCAGCGTTCGGGGGAGCTCCTACGAGCAGTACTTC	.	.	TRBV9	TRBJ2-7
CASSSPSTSSGMGSYEQYF	TGCGCCAGCAGCTCCCCCTCTACTTCTAGCGGGATGGGGTCCTACGAGCAGTACTTC	TRBD2	.	TRBV5-1	TRBJ2-7
CASSARQGGELFF	TGTGCCAGCAGCGCCCGACAGGGCGGGGAGCTGTTTTTT	TRBD1	.	TRBV9	TRBJ2-2
CASSQEGGSSYNEQFF	TGTGCCAGCAGCCAAGAAGGGGGTAGCTCCTACAATGAGCAGTTCTTC	.	.	TRBV4-2	TRBJ2-1
CASSQRPGRSTDTQYF	TGTGCCAGCAGTCAAAGGCCGGGACGGAGCACAGATACGCAGTATTTT	.	.	TRBV5-6	TRBJ2-3
CASSQVRLAGPYEQYF	TGTGCCAGCAGCCAAGTGAGACTAGCGGGTCCATACGAGCAGTACTTC	TRBD2	.	TRBV3-1/TRBV3-2	TRBJ2-7
CASSSPDRGGYEQYF	TGTGCCAGCAGTTCCCCGGACAGGGGGGGTTACGAGCAGTACTTC	TRBD1	.	TRBV6-2/TRBV6-3	TRBJ2-7
CASSRPQRADEQYF	TGTGCCAGTAGTCGGCCTCAAAGGGCGGACGAGCAGTACTTC	.	.	TRBV19	TRBJ2-7
CASSVGQGTNTEAFF	TGTGCCAGCAGCGTGGGACAGGGGACGAACACTGAAGCTTTCTTT	TRBD1	.	TRBV7-6	TRBJ1-1
CASRGANVLTF	TGTGCCAGCAGGGGGGCCAACGTCCTGACTTTC	.	.	TRBV7-9	TRBJ2-6
CASSEAPDPGRLGSNQPQHF	TGTGCCAGCAGTGAAGCGCCGGACCCTGGGCGATTGGGGAGCAATCAGCCCCAGCATTTT	.	.	TRBV6-1	TRBJ1-5
CASSVGGAVEQYF	TGTGCCAGCTCGGTTGGCGGGGCCGTCGAGCAGTACTTC	.	medium-sized	TRBV18	TRBJ2-7
CASSVGADIQPQHF	TGTGCCAGCAGCGTAGGAGCCGATATACAGCCCCAGCATTTT	.	.	TRBV9	TRBJ1-5
CASRPTGGIYNEQFF	TGTGCCAGCAGGCCAACGGGGGGAATCTACAATGAGCAGTTCTTC	TRBD2	.	TRBV13	TRBJ2-1
CASSFPSSGTGAYEQYF	TGCGCCAGCAGCTTCCCCTCTTCCGGGACAGGAGCCTACGAGCAGTACTTC	TRBD1	.	TRBV5-1	TRBJ2-7
CAISESTYGYTF	TGTGCCATCAGTGAGTCTACGTATGGCTACACCTTC	.	.	TRBV10-3	TRBJ1-2
CASTPRDSSGANVLTF	TGCGCCAGCACCCCCCGGGACTCCTCTGGGGCCAACGTCCTGACTTTC	.	.	TRBV5-1	TRBJ2-6
CASSEFWELFF	TGTGCCAGCAGTGAATTTTGGGAGCTGTTTTTT	.	.	TRBV6-1	TRBJ2-2
CASSPTVYGEQFF	TGCGCCAGCAGCCCGACAGTTTACGGTGAGCAGTTCTTC	.	.	TRBV4-1	TRBJ2-1
CASSSQGGDNQPQHF	TGTGCCAGCAGCTCCCAGGGGGGGGATAATCAGCCCCAGCATTTT	TRBD1	.	TRBV28	TRBJ1-5
CASSLAGGRVNTEAFF	TGTGCCAGCAGCTTAGCGGGTGGGAGGGTGAACACTGAAGCTTTCTTT	.	.	TRBV7-9	TRBJ1-1
CASTPLTTGLGQYF	TGTGCCAGCACCCCCCTCACGACAGGGTTGGGGCAGTACTTC	TRBD1	.	TRBV9	TRBJ2-7
CASSYSIDSYRHF	TGTGCCAGCAGTTACTCTATAGACAGCTACCGCCACTTC	.	.	TRBV6-2/TRBV6-3	TRBJ2-7
CASSPTGGQPQHF	TGCGCCAGCAGCCCGACAGGGGGCCAGCCCCAGCATTTT	TRBD1	.	TRBV5-1	TRBJ1-5
CASSAQGLGYTF	TGTGCCAGCAGTGCTCAGGGATTGGGCTACACCTTC	.	.	TRBV27	TRBJ1-2